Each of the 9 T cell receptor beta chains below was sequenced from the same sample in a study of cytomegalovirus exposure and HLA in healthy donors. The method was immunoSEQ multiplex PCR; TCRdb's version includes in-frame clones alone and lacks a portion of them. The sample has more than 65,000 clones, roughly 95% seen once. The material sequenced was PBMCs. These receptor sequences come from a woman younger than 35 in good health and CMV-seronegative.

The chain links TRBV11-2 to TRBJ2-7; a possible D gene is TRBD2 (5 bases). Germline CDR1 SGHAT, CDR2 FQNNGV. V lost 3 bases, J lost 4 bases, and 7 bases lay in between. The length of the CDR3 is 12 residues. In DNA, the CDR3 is TGTGCCAGCAGCTTCGGCGGGTACGAGCAGTACTTC. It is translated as CASSFGGYEQYF. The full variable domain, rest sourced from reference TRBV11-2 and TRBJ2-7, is EAGVAQSPRYKIIEKRQSVAFWCNPISGHATLYWYQQILGQGPKLLIQFQNNGVVDDSQLPKDRFSAERLKGVDSTLKIQPAKLEDSAVYLCASSFGGYEQYFGPGTRLTVT.

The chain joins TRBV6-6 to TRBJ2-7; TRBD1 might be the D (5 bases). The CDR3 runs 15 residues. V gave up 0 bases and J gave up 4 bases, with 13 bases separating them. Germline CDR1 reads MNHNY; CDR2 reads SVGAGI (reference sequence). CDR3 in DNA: TGTGCCAGCAGTTACTCGTGGGGCCCTAATTACGAGCAGTACTTC. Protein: CASSYSWGPNYEQYF.

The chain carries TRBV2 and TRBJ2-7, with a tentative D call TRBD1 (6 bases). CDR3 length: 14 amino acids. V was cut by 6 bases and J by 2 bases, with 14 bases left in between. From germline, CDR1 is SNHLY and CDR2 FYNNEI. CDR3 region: CASSALGGAYEQYF. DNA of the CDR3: TGTGCCAGCAGCGCCCTAGGGGGAGCCTACGAGCAGTACTTC.

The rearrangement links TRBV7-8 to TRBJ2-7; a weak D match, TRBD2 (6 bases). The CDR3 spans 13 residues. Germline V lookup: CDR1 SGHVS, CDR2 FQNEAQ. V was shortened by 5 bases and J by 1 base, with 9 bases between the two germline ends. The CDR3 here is CASSVGLSYEQYF. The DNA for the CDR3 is TGTGCCAGCAGCGTGGGACTTTCCTACGAGCAGTACTTC.

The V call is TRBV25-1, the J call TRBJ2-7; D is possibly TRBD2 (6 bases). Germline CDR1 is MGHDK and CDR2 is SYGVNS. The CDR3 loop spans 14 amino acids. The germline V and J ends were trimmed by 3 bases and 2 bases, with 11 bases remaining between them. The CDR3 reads CASSDEGLAYEQYF. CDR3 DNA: TGTGCCAGCAGTGACGAGGGACTTGCCTACGAGCAGTACTTC.

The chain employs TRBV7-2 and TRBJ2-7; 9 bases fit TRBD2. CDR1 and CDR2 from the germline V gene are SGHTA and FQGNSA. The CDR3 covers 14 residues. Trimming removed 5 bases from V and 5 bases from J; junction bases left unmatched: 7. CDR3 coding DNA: TGTGCCAGCAGCCTTAGCGGGAGTGTAGACGAGCAGTACTTC. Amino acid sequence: CASSLSGSVDEQYF.

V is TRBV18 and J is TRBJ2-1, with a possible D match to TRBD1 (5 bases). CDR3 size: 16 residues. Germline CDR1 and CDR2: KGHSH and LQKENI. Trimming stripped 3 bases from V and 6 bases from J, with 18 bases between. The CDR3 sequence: CASSPNDRVKGNEQFF. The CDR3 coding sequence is TGTGCCAGCTCACCCAACGACAGAGTAAAAGGCAATGAGCAGTTCTTC.

The CDR3 DNA sequence: TGTGCCAGCAGCTTTCAGGAGGGCCAAGAGACCCAGTACTTC. Its translation is CASSFQEGQETQYF. The chain carries TRBV7-9 and TRBJ2-5; a weak D match, TRBD2 (6 bases). With 3 bases removed from V and 1 base from J, the gap between germline ends came to 9 bases. The CDR3 is 14 amino acids. CDR1 is SEHNR, CDR2 FQNEAQ, per germline (reference sequence).

This chain's CDR3 is CASSPGRANYGYTF. CDR3 sequence (DNA): TGTGCCAGCTCACCGGGCCGAGCTAACTATGGCTACACCTTC. The chain links TRBV18 to TRBJ1-2, with no clear D. The germline V gene has CDR1 KGHSH and CDR2 LQKENI. This CDR3 contains 14 residues. V lost 3 bases, J lost 0 bases, and 8 bases lay in between.